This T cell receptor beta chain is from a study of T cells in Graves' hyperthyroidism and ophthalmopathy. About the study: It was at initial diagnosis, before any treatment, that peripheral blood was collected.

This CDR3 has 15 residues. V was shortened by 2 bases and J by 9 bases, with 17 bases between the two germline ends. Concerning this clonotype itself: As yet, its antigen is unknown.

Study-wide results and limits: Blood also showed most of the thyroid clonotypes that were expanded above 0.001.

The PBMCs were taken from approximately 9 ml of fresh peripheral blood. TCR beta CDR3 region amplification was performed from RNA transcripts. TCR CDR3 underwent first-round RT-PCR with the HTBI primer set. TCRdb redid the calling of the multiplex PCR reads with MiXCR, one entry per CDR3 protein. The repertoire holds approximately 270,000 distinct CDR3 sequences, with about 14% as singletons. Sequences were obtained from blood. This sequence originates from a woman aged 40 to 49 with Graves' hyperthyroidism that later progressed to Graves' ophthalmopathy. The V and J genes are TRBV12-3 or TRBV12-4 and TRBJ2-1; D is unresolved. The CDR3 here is CASSLMVGASGEQFF. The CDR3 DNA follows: TGTGCCAGCAGTTTAATGGTAGGAGCGAGTGGTGAGCAGTTCTTC.